This T cell receptor beta chain appears in the sequencing data of a study of blood T cell repertoires in COVID-19. Assay: immunoSEQ multiplex PCR; the TCRdb copy retains only in-frame clones and omits some. Altogether about 170,000 clones are present, around four fifths being singletons, with the ten largest covering approximately 8.2%. The CDR3 length is 15 residues. The ends were cut back, 3 bases at V and 4 bases at J, with 15 bases in the middle. CDR1 and CDR2 (germline): SEHNR, FQNEAQ (reference sequence). The sequencing input was peripheral blood. The clonotype comes from a woman over 75 with COVID-19, enrolled during active disease. The gene calls are TRBV7-9 and TRBJ1-1, with a weak D call TRBD1 (6 bases). This CDR3 is CASSFPPTGSTEAFF. The CDR3 DNA reads TGTGCCAGCAGCTTTCCGCCCACAGGGAGCACTGAAGCTTTCTTT. The complete variable domain, with remaining parts taken from reference TRBV7-9 and TRBJ1-1, reads DTGVSQNPRHKITKRGQNVTFRCDPISEHNRLYWYRQTLGQGPEFLTYFQNEAQLEKSRLLSDRFSAERPKGSFSTLEIQRTEQGDSAMYLCASSFPPTGSTEAFFGQGTRLTVV.